These 9 T cell receptor beta chains share one sample of origin, sequenced in a study of cytomegalovirus exposure and HLA in healthy donors. Primers included in the PCR were 60 Vbeta and 13 Jbeta primers. TCRdb keeps only in-frame clones here, not all; method: immunoSEQ multiplex PCR. In the table there are approximately 92,000 clones, about 84% of which are singletons. The sample was PBMCs. The receptor set was obtained from a girl aged 2 to 10 in good health and CMV-seropositive.

The chain carries TRBV29-1 and TRBJ2-1; D may be TRBD1 (6 bases). Deletions cut 7 bases from V and 0 bases from J, with 16 bases between. Germline V gene data show CDR1 as SQVTM and CDR2 as ANQGSEA. This CDR3 region has 15 residues. The DNA for the CDR3 is TGCAGCGCCGACAGTGGGGGCGGCTCCTACAATGAGCAGTTCTTC. Translated: CSADSGGGSYNEQFF.

The table lists this clone with a count of one. The J gene is TRBJ2-1, the V gene TRBV25-1; TRBD2 might be the D (6 bases). Looked up from germline, CDR1 is MGHDK and CDR2 is SYGVNS. Trimming took 0 bases from V and 12 from J, leaving 12 bases between them. The CDR3 totals 13 residues. The CDR3 nucleotides read TGTGCCAGCAGTGAATATAGTTTGGGGGGGCAGTTCTTC. Translating gives CASSEYSLGGQFF.

The count of this clone is one. The chain combines TRBV28 with TRBJ2-1; D is undetermined. Germline lookup yields CDR1 MDHEN and CDR2 SYDVKM. This CDR3 has 11 amino acids. The V gene lost 1 base and the J gene lost 9 bases, with 4 bases spanning the gap. The CDR3 loop reads CASSLYGEQFF. CDR3 sequence (DNA): TGTGCCAGCAGTTTATACGGTGAGCAGTTCTTC.

A single count supports this clone. The V and J genes are TRBV5-1 and TRBJ2-2; 9 bases align to TRBD2. Germline CDR1 is SGHRS and CDR2 is YFSETQ. There are 14 residues in the CDR3. Trimming cost V 4 bases and J 7 bases; bases outside gene matches: 5. The CDR3 region has the DNA TGCGCCAGCAGCCCGCGGGAGGGCGGCGGGGAGCTGTTTTTT. Encoded protein: CASSPREGGGELFF.

The V call is TRBV7-9, the J call TRBJ2-3, with 7 nucleotides matching TRBD2. After removal of 8 bases from V and 11 bases from J, the junction contained 4 bases not matched to a gene. The germline gives CDR1 SEHNR, CDR2 FQNEAQ (reference sequence). The CDR3 covers 10 residues. CDR3 DNA sequence: TGTGCCAGCGGGAGGGTATTGCAGTATTTT. Its protein is CASGRVLQYF. The whole variable domain, remainder taken from reference TRBV7-9 and TRBJ2-3, is DTGVSQNPRHKITKRGQNVTFRCDPISEHNRLYWYRQTLGQGPEFLTYFQNEAQLEKSRLLSDRFSAERPKGSFSTLEIQRTEQGDSAMYLCASGRVLQYFGPGTRLTVL.

The V call is TRBV6-1, the J call TRBJ2-1; 8 bases fit TRBD2. V lost 3 bases, J lost 4 bases, and 5 bases stayed unmatched. CDR1 is MNHNS and CDR2 is SASEGT in the germline V gene. The CDR3 is 15 residues long. CDR3 loop: CASSDTSGEYNEQFF. The CDR3 DNA sequence: TGTGCCAGCAGTGACACTAGCGGAGAGTACAATGAGCAGTTCTTC.

The genes are TRBV28 and TRBJ1-1; a weak D match, TRBD1 (6 bases). Germline V lookup: CDR1 MDHEN, CDR2 SYDVKM. The CDR3 consists of 16 residues. Trimming removed 4 bases from V and 1 base from J, with 16 bases in between. The CDR3 DNA is TGTGCCAGCAGTTACGTTAGGACAGCTTCGAACACTGAAGCTTTCTTT. Translation: CASSYVRTASNTEAFF. Together with reference TRBV28 and TRBJ1-1, the CDR3 gives the full variable domain: DVKVTQSSRYLVKRTGEKVFLECVQDMDHENMFWYRQDPGLGLRLIYFSYDVKMKEKGDIPEGYSVSREKKERFSLILESASTNQTSMYLCASSYVRTASNTEAFFGQGTRLTVV.

The chain combines TRBV25-1 with TRBJ1-1; TRBD1 is a possible D gene (6 bases). The germline V and J ends were trimmed by 6 bases and 6 bases, with 11 bases remaining between them. The CDR3 is 12 residues long. The germline gives CDR1 MGHDK, CDR2 SYGVNS. The CDR3 sequence: CASRQGLAEAFF. Here the CDR3 DNA reads TGTGCCAGCAGACAGGGTCTGGCTGAAGCTTTCTTT.

The chain combines TRBV23-1 with TRBJ1-5; maybe TRBD1 (6 bases). TRBV23-1 is known as an ORF, though its function is uncertain. The CDR3 runs to 15 residues. Trimming removed 5 bases at V and 1 base at J, with 12 bases between. CDR3 sequence (DNA): TGCGCCAGCAGTGTACGACAGGAGAGCAATCAGCCCCAGCATTTT. Its protein product is CASSVRQESNQPQHF.